This T cell receptor beta chain was identified during a study of blood T cell repertoires in COVID-19 (dated by TCRdb to the early 2020s). About the full investigation: The collaborator samples originated in the United States, Italy and Spain and spanned the acute and convalescent phases of COVID-19. The prospective study material was composed of cDNA or gDNA derived from T cells, B-cell-depleted T cells, or PBMCs. The repertoires were released in a freely available public database intended as a resource for research on the immune response to SARS-CoV-2. Where available, HLA class I and class II types were obtained from metadata supplied by the sample provider rather than from assay-based typing. Sample metadata almost always included a de-identified subject ID, COVID-19 status, age in years and sex. Samples came from the ongoing ImmuneRACE study (first 160 participants) plus 1,254 subjects from 6 global collaborators. Subjects who had been exposed to COVID-19, were actively infected with it, or had recovered from it provided the deeply sampled blood TCRbeta repertoires that made up the dataset.

Between the V and J ends, shortened by 0 bases and 0 bases respectively, the junction contains 7 bases. Sequences SGHTS (CDR1) and YDEGEE (CDR2) are obtained from the germline V gene. Its CDR3 holds 15 amino acids, cysteine through phenylalanine. Only the CDR3 portion is preserved as DNA: 45 bases, with reading frame beginning at the first base. The immunoSEQ Assay, a bias-controlled multiplex PCR, was used to amplify TCRbeta CDR3 regions from genomic DNA. The published analysis was carried out like this. Nucleated cell counts per sample were estimated from amplification of reference gene primers within the assay. To quantify the absolute abundance of each unique TCRbeta CDR3 rearrangement, sequence reads were collapsed and filtered. For each sample, productive Simpson clonality was calculated by taking the square root of Simpson's diversity index across productive rearrangements. What TCRdb holds here is the immuneACCESS table cut down to in-frame rearrangements. Part of the clones is not present; checked against another copy, under half of the missing clones reflect an unresolved V gene, and the others are unexplained. V and J calls plus clone size are reproduced from that table; the DNA served to infer D and trimming. The sample table contains 150,000 to 200,000 clones; only one count was recorded for about 90% of them. 9.5% to 13% of the sample lies in the top ten.

In the case of this clone: The antigen this receptor binds is unknown. No per-base quality is available; no much larger clone lies one base away.

In Seattle, one collaborating source enrolled patients while the infection was active and tracked those patients longitudinally over the course of disease. The collaborating institutions used their own protocols to collect whole blood in K2EDTA tubes. For TCRbeta analysis, collaborators shipped samples in one of three forms: frozen whole blood, isolated PBMCs, or DNA extracted from either of those sample types. General conclusions and limits of the study: Clinical and demographic metadata were provided uncurated, with the amount varying by source and participant.

Recombination linked TRBV5-8 to TRBJ2-1, and possibly TRBD2, on 5 matching bases. This sequence originates from a woman aged 55-69 years with COVID-19, enrolled during active disease. The sequenced sample was peripheral blood. CDR3 loop: CASSLGGSSYNEQFF. The nucleotide sequence reads TGTGCCAGCAGCTTGGGTGGGAGCTCCTACAATGAGCAGTTCTTC.